This section outlines one T cell receptor beta chain sequence together with its context. Its cognate antigen is unknown. Authors' methods: Owing to the provision of junction-only sequences devoid of quality scores by immunoSEQ, filtering differed. Produced via immunoSEQ multiplex PCR; TCRdb's table is partial and in-frame only. That table is the source of V, J and clone size, and D and trimming were worked out from the DNA. The data show over 300,000 clones, roughly 87% seen once. The CDR3 runs to 15 residues. Germline values: CDR1 SGHDT, CDR2 YYEEEE. Between the trimmed V and J ends, which lost 3 bases and 5 bases, there was a span of 15 bases. The data originate from a study of shared clonotypes between healthy human individuals. Study-level findings and limits: In this cohort, only blood was sampled, and tissue repertoires likely differ.

Among the donors, all were Caucasian adults who lived in Nashville, Tennessee. V is TRBV5-6 and J is TRBJ2-1; no definite D call. This receptor was identified in a man aged 18 to 35 in good health. Sequenced: memory CD8+ T cells sorted from blood. The subset is: CD45RO+ cells pooled with CCR7-negative TemRA cells. Here the CDR3 DNA reads TGTGCCAGCAGCTCGTTTCCGTGGGGAAACAATGAGCAGTTCTTC. This gives the protein CASSSFPWGNNEQFF.